A selection of T cell receptor beta chains follows, all from one sample in a study of T cells after yellow fever vaccination. A single record per CDR3 protein comes from TCRdb applying MiXCR to the 5' RACE reads. The sample gives about 220,000 distinct CDR3 sequences, approximately 3% of which show up once; approximately 3.5% is in the top ten. The input for sequencing was CD4+ T cells sorted from PBMCs, taken 10 days after the yellow fever booster vaccination. Source of these receptors: a man between 18 and 35 years old who received the YFV17D yellow fever vaccine. The CDR3 runs from the conserved cysteine through the conserved F or W. Fields, in order: clone size, V gene, J gene, D gene, CDR3 length, CDR3 DNA, CDR3 protein. A D gene is named only where the DNA matches it firmly. Where a row states a size, it is once, few, many or the class of an expanded clone; other rows omit it.

many	TRBV7-9	TRBJ2-2	-	16	TGTGCCAGCAGCTTAACTCGGACGGGAAACACCGGGGAGCTGTTTTTT	CASSLTRTGNTGELFF
few	TRBV3-1	TRBJ1-1	-	18	TGTGCCAGCAGCCAAGTGTATGCCGGGATTGGGTGGGGTACTGAAGCTTTCTTT	CASSQVYAGIGWGTEAFF
many	TRBV5-1	TRBJ2-3	-	15	TGCGCCAGCAGCTTGGAGGGCAGGGCGGCAGATACGCAGTATTTT	CASSLEGRAADTQYF
many	TRBV12-3/TRBV12-4	TRBJ2-5	-	13	TGTGCCAGCGGCGAACGGATCCAAGAGACCCAGTACTTC	CASGERIQETQYF
-	TRBV6-6	TRBJ1-2	-	13	TGTGCCAGCAGTCCCCAGGGGCAGTATGGCTACACCTTC	CASSPQGQYGYTF
few	TRBV10-3	TRBJ2-2	-	14	TGTGCCATCAGTGGAACTAGGGACACCGGGGAGCTGTTTTTT	CAISGTRDTGELFF
many	TRBV27	TRBJ2-2	-	15	TGTGCCAGCAGGCCCCTTAGGGGAAACACCGGGGAGCTGTTTTTT	CASRPLRGNTGELFF
-	TRBV9	TRBJ2-1	-	15	TGTGCCAGCAGCGGAGGGCGGAGCTCCTACAATGAGCAGTTCTTC	CASSGGRSSYNEQFF
many	TRBV20-1	TRBJ2-3	-	15	TGCAGTGTTCTAAGAGCGGGACAGGGCACAGATACGCAGTATTTT	CSVLRAGQGTDTQYF
-	TRBV7-2	TRBJ2-3	-	15	TGTGCCAGCAGCTTAGGGGTTAGCAACGGAGATACGCAGTATTTT	CASSLGVSNGDTQYF
-	TRBV2	TRBJ1-4	-	11	TGTGCCAACGGAGGGAATGAAAAACTGTTTTTT	CANGGNEKLFF
many	TRBV7-2	TRBJ2-5	-	14	TGTGCCAGCAGCTTTCGAGGATTACAAGAGACCCAGTACTTC	CASSFRGLQETQYF
few	TRBV5-5	TRBJ2-5	-	19	TGTGCCACCTTCTGGCAGAACCCCCGCAACCACTTCCGCTGTCAAGTCCAGTACTTC	CATFWQNPRNHFRCQVQYF
few	TRBV28	TRBJ1-2	-	12	TGTGCCAGCAGTTTAAATCTCTATGGCTACACCTTC	CASSLNLYGYTF
many	TRBV9	TRBJ1-1	-	15	TGTGCCAGCAGCGTAAGTGTGAGCATGAACACTGAAGCTTTCTTT	CASSVSVSMNTEAFF
-	TRBV20-1	TRBJ2-5	-	15	TGCAGTGCTAGAGATCCTCAGGGTGGGGGGGAGACCCAGTACTTC	CSARDPQGGGETQYF
many	TRBV6-5	TRBJ1-2	-	16	TGTGCCAGCAGTTACTCGATTACAGGGACTAACTATGGCTACACCTTC	CASSYSITGTNYGYTF
few	TRBV14	TRBJ1-6	-	16	TGTGCCAGCAGCCAACAGGGGACATCCTATAATTCACCCCTCCACTTT	CASSQQGTSYNSPLHF
few	TRBV19	TRBJ2-1	-	16	TGTGCCAGTAGTATTTGGGACGGGGGGCCTTTCAATGAGCAGTTCTTC	CASSIWDGGPFNEQFF
many	TRBV7-2	TRBJ2-5	-	15	TGTGCCAGCAGCCGCGGCGCTAGCCTTCAAGAGACCCAGTACTTC	CASSRGASLQETQYF
many	TRBV7-9	TRBJ1-4	-	15	TGTGCCAGCAGCATCGAGACTGACCTTAATGAAAAACTGTTTTTT	CASSIETDLNEKLFF
few	TRBV20-1	TRBJ2-3	TRBD2	15	TGCAGTGCTAGCGGACTAGCGGGAAGCACAGATACGCAGTATTTT	CSASGLAGSTDTQYF
many	TRBV24-1	TRBJ2-5	TRBD2	17	TGTGCCACCAGTGACCCTCTAGCGGGGGGACGCCAAGAGACCCAGTACTTC	CATSDPLAGGRQETQYF
few	TRBV6-5	TRBJ1-2	-	17	TGTGCCAGCAGTTCACCCCGGGGACCCGCGGCTAACTATGGCTACACCTTC	CASSSPRGPAANYGYTF
many	TRBV7-2	TRBJ1-2	-	14	TGTGCCAGCAGCGATTACGGAGCTAACTATGGCTACACCTTC	CASSDYGANYGYTF
many	TRBV5-1	TRBJ2-3	TRBD2	15	TGCGCCAGCAGCTTGCGAGCGGGGCCCACAGATACGCAGTATTTT	CASSLRAGPTDTQYF
few	TRBV7-3	TRBJ2-5	-	14	TGTGCCAGCAGCTTAAGGGGGTTCGGAGAGACCCAGTACTTC	CASSLRGFGETQYF
many	TRBV12-3/TRBV12-4	TRBJ2-3	-	12	TGTGCCAGCAGTTTCCGTGCTGATACGCAGTATTTT	CASSFRADTQYF
-	TRBV4-3	TRBJ2-7	-	16	TGCGCCAGCAGCCAAGATCTGACCGGGGGAAGCTACGAGCAGTACTTC	CASSQDLTGGSYEQYF
many	TRBV6-2/TRBV6-3	TRBJ2-3	TRBD2	15	TGTGCCAGCGGAGGTGCGGGGGGAAGGACAGATACGCAGTATTTT	CASGGAGGRTDTQYF
-	TRBV20-1	TRBJ1-5	-	14	TGCAGTGCTAGGGGACGACTTTCCAATCAGCCCCAGCATTTT	CSARGRLSNQPQHF
many	TRBV7-7	TRBJ2-1	-	13	TGTGCTAGCAGCCCGGGCCATGACAATGAGCAGTTCTTC	CASSPGHDNEQFF
-	TRBV20-1	TRBJ2-5	TRBD1	13	TGCAGTGCTACGGACAGGATGGTACAGACCCAGTACTTC	CSATDRMVQTQYF
many	TRBV7-9	TRBJ2-1	-	12	TGTGCCAGCAGCTCGGGGGTGCCCGAGCAGTTCTTC	CASSSGVPEQFF
many	TRBV20-1	TRBJ1-1	-	14	TGCAGTGCTAGCCGGGGGCTTTTGTACACTGAAGCTTTCTTT	CSASRGLLYTEAFF
many	TRBV3-1	TRBJ1-1	-	13	TGTGCCAGCAGCCAAGGGGTGAACACTGAAGCTTTCTTT	CASSQGVNTEAFF
many	TRBV5-1	TRBJ2-5	-	15	TGCGCCAGCAGCTTGTCTGGGGGATCGGGAGAGACCCAGTACTTC	CASSLSGGSGETQYF
many	TRBV5-1	TRBJ2-5	-	12	TGCGCCAGTCAGGCAAATCAAGAGACCCAGTACTTC	CASQANQETQYF
few	TRBV20-1	TRBJ1-2	TRBD1	12	TGCAGTGCCGGGACAGGGGACTATGGCTACACCTTC	CSAGTGDYGYTF
many	TRBV4-3	TRBJ2-5	-	14	TGCGCCAGCAGCCTCAAACGGGGGGCAGAGACCCAGTACTTC	CASSLKRGAETQYF
few	TRBV5-1	TRBJ2-7	-	14	TGCGCCAGCAGCTCGAGAATGGCCCAGGACGAGCAGTACTTC	CASSSRMAQDEQYF
many	TRBV7-2	TRBJ2-1	-	16	TGTGCCAGCAGCTTAGCCGGCACTTTGCTGTTGTATGAGCAGTTCTTC	CASSLAGTLLLYEQFF
-	TRBV4-3	TRBJ2-5	-	15	TGCGCCAGCTCAGACAGGAGTCATCCCCAAGAGACCCAGTACTTC	CASSDRSHPQETQYF
few	TRBV28	TRBJ1-2	TRBD1	14	TGTGCCAGCAGTAACCGACAGGGAACCTATGGCTACACCTTC	CASSNRQGTYGYTF
many	TRBV18	TRBJ1-1	-	13	TGTGCCAGCTCACCATTTAAGGGCACTGAAGCTTTCTTT	CASSPFKGTEAFF
many	TRBV4-1	TRBJ2-3	TRBD2	16	TGCGCCAGCAGCCAACGTTTAGCGGGGGGCACAGATACGCAGTATTTT	CASSQRLAGGTDTQYF
many	TRBV5-1	TRBJ1-1	-	13	TGCGCCAGCAGCTTGGAGATGGACACTGAAGCTTTCTTT	CASSLEMDTEAFF
many	TRBV6-1	TRBJ2-6	-	15	TGTGCCAGCAGTGAGAAATACTCTGGGGCCAACGTCCTGACTTTC	CASSEKYSGANVLTF
many	TRBV9	TRBJ1-2	-	14	TGTGCCAGCAGCGAGACGGAGGATCCTTGGGGCTACACCTTC	CASSETEDPWGYTF
few	TRBV10-2	TRBJ1-1	-	13	TGCGCCAGCAGGCTTTACTCTGACACTGAAGCTTTCTTT	CASRLYSDTEAFF